Below, 10 T cell receptor beta chains from the same sample are listed, as sequenced in a study of blood T cells in healthy people across ages. It was with a sample-barcoded 5' primer and a J-beta primer mix that a second PCR of roughly 7 to 12 cycles was run. TCRdb processed the 5' RACE reads anew with MiXCR; each CDR3 protein has one entry. This table has about 640,000 distinct CDR3 sequences, about 53% appearing once. The source material was blood. The source of these receptors is a man aged 55 to 69 in good health.

This clonotype was counted only a few times. The genes are TRBV12-3 or TRBV12-4 and TRBJ2-7; perhaps TRBD2 as D (6 bases). The CDR3 is made up of 14 amino acids. Trimming took 4 bases from V and 0 from J, leaving 10 bases between them. CDR3 bases: TGTGCCAGCAGTTGGGCGGGACCCTCCTACGAGCAGTACTTC. As protein: CASSWAGPSYEQYF.

The chain couples TRBV4-1 to TRBJ2-5; maybe TRBD2 (6 bases). Germline V CDR1 and CDR2: MGHRA, YSYEKL. V gave up 4 bases and J gave up 3 bases, with 15 bases separating them. The CDR3 covers 15 residues. Here the CDR3 DNA reads TGCGCCAGCAGCCGTTTCGGGGGTGGGGAAGAGACCCAGTACTTC. It yields the protein CASSRFGGGEETQYF.

This chain links TRBV18 with TRBJ1-2; maybe TRBD1 (6 bases). V lost 5 bases, J lost 3 bases, and 16 bases lay in between. Germline V CDR1 and CDR2: KGHSH, LQKENI. The CDR3 sequence is 15 residues long. The CDR3 is CASSSGAGSDYGYTF. The CDR3 DNA sequence: TGTGCCAGCTCATCAGGGGCAGGGTCGGACTATGGCTACACCTTC.

This clonotype was counted only a few times. V and J are TRBV11-2 and TRBJ2-3; TRBD1 aligns across 11 bases. This CDR3 has 18 amino acids. Unmatched junction bases numbered 9, after V lost 1 base and J lost 3 bases. CDR1 SGHAT and CDR2 FQNNGV come from the germline V gene. The DNA of the CDR3 is TGTGCCAGCAGCTTAGGGAGGGGACAGGGGGTTAAAACAGATACGCAGTATTTT. It is translated as CASSLGRGQGVKTDTQYF.

This clonotype has just a few counts. The V call is TRBV20-1, the J call TRBJ2-7; D not certain. Germline V gene sequence: CDR1 DFQATT, CDR2 SNEGSKA (reference sequence). The CDR3 totals 13 residues. V lost 6 bases to trimming and J lost 0 bases, with 12 bases between them. CDR3 region: CSAERQTSYEQYF. The CDR3 nucleotides read TGCAGTGCGGAGAGGCAGACCTCCTACGAGCAGTACTTC.

The rearrangement links TRBV27 to TRBJ2-7, with D maybe TRBD1 (7 bases). Germline V lookup: CDR1 MNHEY, CDR2 SMNVEV (reference sequence). V gave up 5 bases and J gave up 2 bases, with 10 bases separating them. The CDR3 is 13 amino acids. CDR3 in amino acids: CASSAGQTYEQYF. The CDR3, as DNA: TGTGCCAGCAGTGCGGGACAGACCTACGAGCAGTACTTC.

This clonotype was detected only a few times. The gene calls are TRBV20-1 and TRBJ1-5, with a weak D call TRBD1 (6 bases). V gave up 5 bases and J gave up 0 bases, with 17 bases separating them. Germline V CDR1 and CDR2: DFQATT, SNEGSKA (reference sequence). The CDR3 length is 16 residues. CDR3 sequence (DNA): TGCAGTGCTCGATCCGGGACAACATATAGCAATCAGCCCCAGCATTTT. Translation: CSARSGTTYSNQPQHF.

The chain links TRBV27 to TRBJ1-6; D is uncertain. From germline, CDR1 is MNHEY and CDR2 SMNVEV (reference sequence). V lost 6 bases and J 13 bases, leaving 10 bases between the germline ends. This CDR3 has 11 amino acids. DNA for the CDR3: TGTGCCAGCAGCCAGTTAGGCCCCCTCCACTTT. The encoded protein is CASSQLGPLHF.

The gene calls are TRBV4-2 and TRBJ2-3, with 7 bases matching TRBD2. The germline V gene has CDR1 LGHNA and CDR2 YNFKEQ. Trimming removed 3 bases from V and 1 base from J; junction bases left unmatched: 4. CDR3 length: 15 amino acids. CDR3 sequence: CASSQRTSGTDTQYF. Written as DNA, the CDR3 is TGTGCCAGCAGCCAGAGAACTAGCGGCACAGATACGCAGTATTTT.

CDR3 DNA: TGTGCCAGCAGCACCACAGGGGCCTACGAGCAGTACTTC. It encodes CASSTTGAYEQYF. The chain employs TRBV5-6 and TRBJ2-7, with TRBD1 matching 7 bases. CDR1 is SGHDT and CDR2 is YYEEEE in the germline V gene. V shed 4 bases and J 2 bases; nucleotides not matched to a gene: 3. The CDR3 has 13 amino acids.